This T cell receptor beta chain originates from a study of blood T cell repertoires in COVID-19. Turning to the study itself: Both acute and convalescent COVID-19 samples were obtained from the United States, Italy and Spain.

Participant-given clinical history determined each cohort assignment. The method was immunoSEQ multiplex PCR; TCRdb's version includes in-frame clones alone and lacks a portion of them. The sample includes roughly 250,000 clones, about nine tenths of them seen just once. Trimming at V came to 3 bases and at J to 8 bases, leaving 10 bases not matched to a gene. Germline loops: CDR1 SGHDT, CDR2 YYEEEE. This CDR3 region has 17 residues. The chain is built from TRBV5-6 and TRBJ1-6; the match to TRBD1 covers 11 bases. Sequenced sample: PBMCs or T cells enriched from blood (not recorded which). The sequence was collected from a woman in her twenties or thirties with acute COVID-19. CDR3 loop: CASSWGTGGSMDSPLHF. The DNA for the CDR3 is TGTGCCAGCAGCTGGGGGACAGGGGGTTCGATGGATTCACCCCTCCACTTT.